This T cell receptor beta chain emerged from a study of metastatic and nonmetastatic thyroid tumors. All patients were untreated before thyroid surgery. The CDR3 has 15 amino acids. In germline, CDR1 is SGHVS, CDR2 FQNEAQ. Trimming cost V 2 bases and J 5 bases, with 16 bases left between them. By frequency in the sample, this clone is medium-sized (0.01 to 0.1%). MiXCR reprocessed the PCR reads for TCRdb. The data hold tens of thousands of clones, with 13% observed a single time. The gene calls are TRBV7-8 and TRBJ2-7; no firm D call. The specimen sequenced was blood. The receptor comes from a female donor with papillary thyroid cancer or a benign thyroid nodule (not recorded which). Some clones in this sample may be carry-over from other donors' samples. The CDR3 DNA is TGTGCCAGCAGCTTACTTGGTCCAGGTCGGCACGAGCAGTACTTC. Its translation is CASSLLGPGRHEQYF.